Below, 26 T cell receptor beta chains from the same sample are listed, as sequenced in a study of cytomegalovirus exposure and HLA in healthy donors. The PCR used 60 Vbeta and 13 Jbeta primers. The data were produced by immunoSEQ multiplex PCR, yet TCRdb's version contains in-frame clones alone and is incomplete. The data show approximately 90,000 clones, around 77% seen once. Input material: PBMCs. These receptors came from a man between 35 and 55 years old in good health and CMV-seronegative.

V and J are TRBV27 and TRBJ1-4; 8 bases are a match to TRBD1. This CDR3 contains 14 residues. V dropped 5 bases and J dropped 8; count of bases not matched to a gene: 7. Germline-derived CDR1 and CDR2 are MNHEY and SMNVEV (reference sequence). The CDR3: CASSPGQGGEKLFF. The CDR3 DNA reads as TGTGCCAGCAGTCCCGGACAGGGCGGGGAAAAACTGTTTTTT.

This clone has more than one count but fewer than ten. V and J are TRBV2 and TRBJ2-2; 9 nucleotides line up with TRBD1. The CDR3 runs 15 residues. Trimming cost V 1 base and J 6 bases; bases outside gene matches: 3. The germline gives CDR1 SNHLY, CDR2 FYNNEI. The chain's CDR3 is CASSEGTGVAGELFF. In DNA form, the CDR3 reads TGTGCCAGCAGTGAAGGGACAGGGGTCGCCGGGGAGCTGTTTTTT.

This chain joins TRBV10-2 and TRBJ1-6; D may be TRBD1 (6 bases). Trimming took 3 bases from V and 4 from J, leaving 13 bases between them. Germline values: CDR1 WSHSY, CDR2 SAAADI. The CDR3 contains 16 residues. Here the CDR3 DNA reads TGCGCCAGCAGTGAAGTGACGGACAGTTATAATTCACCCCTCCACTTT. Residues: CASSEVTDSYNSPLHF.

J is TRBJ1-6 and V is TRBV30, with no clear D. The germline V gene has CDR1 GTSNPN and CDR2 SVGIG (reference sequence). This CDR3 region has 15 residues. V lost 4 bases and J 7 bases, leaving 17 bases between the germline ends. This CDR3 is CAWTPTAPGNSPLHF. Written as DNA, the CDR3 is TGTGCCTGGACCCCAACGGCGCCCGGGAATTCACCCCTCCACTTT.

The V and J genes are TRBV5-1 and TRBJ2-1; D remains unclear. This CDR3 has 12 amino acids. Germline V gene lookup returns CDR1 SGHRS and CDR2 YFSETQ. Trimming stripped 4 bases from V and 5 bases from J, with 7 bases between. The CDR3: CASSPQNNEQFF. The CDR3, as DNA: TGCGCCAGCAGCCCACAGAACAATGAGCAGTTCTTC.

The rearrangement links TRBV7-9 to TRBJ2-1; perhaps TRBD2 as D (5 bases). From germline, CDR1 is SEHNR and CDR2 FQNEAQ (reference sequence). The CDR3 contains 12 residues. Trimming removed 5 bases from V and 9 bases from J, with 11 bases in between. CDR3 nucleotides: TGTGCCAGCAGCGCATGGGAGCTTGAGCAGTTCTTC. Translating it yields CASSAWELEQFF.

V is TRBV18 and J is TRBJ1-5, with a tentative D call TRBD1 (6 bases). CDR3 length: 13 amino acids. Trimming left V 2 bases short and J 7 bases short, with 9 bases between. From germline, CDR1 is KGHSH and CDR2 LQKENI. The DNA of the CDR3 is TGTGCCAGCTCACCAAACAGGGAGCAGCCCCAGCATTTT. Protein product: CASSPNREQPQHF.

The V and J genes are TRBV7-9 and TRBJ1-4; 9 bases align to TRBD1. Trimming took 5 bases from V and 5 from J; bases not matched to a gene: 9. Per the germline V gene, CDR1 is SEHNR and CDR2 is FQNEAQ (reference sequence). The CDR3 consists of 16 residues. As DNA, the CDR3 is TGTGCCAGCAGCAAATTACCGGGACAGGGCAATGAAAAACTGTTTTTT. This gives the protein CASSKLPGQGNEKLFF. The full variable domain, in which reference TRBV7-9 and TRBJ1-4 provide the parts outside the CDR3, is DTGVSQNPRHKITKRGQNVTFRCDPISEHNRLYWYRQTLGQGPEFLTYFQNEAQLEKSRLLSDRFSAERPKGSFSTLEIQRTEQGDSAMYLCASSKLPGQGNEKLFFGSGTQLSVL.

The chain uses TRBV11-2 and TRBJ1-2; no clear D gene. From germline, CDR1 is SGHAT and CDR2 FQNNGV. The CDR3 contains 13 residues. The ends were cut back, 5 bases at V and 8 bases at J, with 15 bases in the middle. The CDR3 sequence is CASSGYGPQGYTF. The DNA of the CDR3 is TGTGCCAGCAGCGGCTATGGGCCTCAGGGCTACACCTTC.

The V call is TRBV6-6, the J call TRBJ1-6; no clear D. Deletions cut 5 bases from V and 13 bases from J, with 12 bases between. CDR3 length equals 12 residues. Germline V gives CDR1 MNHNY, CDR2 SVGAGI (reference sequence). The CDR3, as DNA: TGTGCCAGCAGTAACAGCATCCCGCCCCTCCACTTT. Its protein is CASSNSIPPLHF.

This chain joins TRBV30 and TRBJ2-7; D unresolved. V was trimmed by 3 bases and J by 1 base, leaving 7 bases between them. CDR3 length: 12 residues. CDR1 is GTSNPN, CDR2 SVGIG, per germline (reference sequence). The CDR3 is CAWSVGSYEQYF. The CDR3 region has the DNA TGTGCCTGGAGCGTCGGTTCCTACGAGCAGTACTTC.

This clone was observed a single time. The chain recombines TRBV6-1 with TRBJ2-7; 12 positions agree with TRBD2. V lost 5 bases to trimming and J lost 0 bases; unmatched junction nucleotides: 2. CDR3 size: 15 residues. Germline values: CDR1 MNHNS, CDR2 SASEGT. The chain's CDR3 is CASSLAGGISYEQYF. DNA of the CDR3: TGTGCCAGCAGTCTAGCGGGAGGGATCTCCTACGAGCAGTACTTC.

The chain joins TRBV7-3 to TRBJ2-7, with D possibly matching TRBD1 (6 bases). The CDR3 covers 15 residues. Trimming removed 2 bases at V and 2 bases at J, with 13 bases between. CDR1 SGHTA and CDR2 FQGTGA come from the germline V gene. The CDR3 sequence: CASSLGIGQTYEQYF. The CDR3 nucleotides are TGTGCCAGCAGCTTAGGTATAGGACAGACCTACGAGCAGTACTTC.

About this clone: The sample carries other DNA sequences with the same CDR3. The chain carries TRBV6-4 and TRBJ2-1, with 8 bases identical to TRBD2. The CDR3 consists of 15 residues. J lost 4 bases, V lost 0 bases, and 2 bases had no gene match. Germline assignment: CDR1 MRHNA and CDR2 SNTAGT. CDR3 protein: CASSDSSGSYNEQFF. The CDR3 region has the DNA TGTGCCAGCAGTGACTCGAGCGGGAGTTACAATGAGCAGTTCTTC.

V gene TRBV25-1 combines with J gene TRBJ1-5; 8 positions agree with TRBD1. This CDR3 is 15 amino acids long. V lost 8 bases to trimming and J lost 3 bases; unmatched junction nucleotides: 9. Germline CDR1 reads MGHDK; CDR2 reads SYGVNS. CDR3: CASATTGAPNQPQHF. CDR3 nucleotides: TGTGCCAGCGCGACGACAGGGGCCCCCAATCAGCCCCAGCATTTT.

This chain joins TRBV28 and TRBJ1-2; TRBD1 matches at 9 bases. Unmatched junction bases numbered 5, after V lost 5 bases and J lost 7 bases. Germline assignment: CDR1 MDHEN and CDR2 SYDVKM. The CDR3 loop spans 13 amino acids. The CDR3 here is CASSQQGATGYTF. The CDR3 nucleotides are TGTGCCAGCAGTCAACAGGGGGCGACTGGCTACACCTTC.

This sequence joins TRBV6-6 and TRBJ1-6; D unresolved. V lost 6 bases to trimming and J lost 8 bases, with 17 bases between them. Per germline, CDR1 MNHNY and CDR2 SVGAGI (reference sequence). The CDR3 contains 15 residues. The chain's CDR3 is CASRERGMKDSPLHF. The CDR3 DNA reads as TGTGCCAGCAGGGAGCGGGGTATGAAGGATTCACCCCTCCACTTT.

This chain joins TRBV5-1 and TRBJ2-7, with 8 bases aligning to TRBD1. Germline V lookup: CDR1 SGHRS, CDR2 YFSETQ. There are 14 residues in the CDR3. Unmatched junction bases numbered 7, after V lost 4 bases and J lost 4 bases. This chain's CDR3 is CASSPGTGEYEQYF. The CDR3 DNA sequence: TGCGCCAGCAGCCCAGGGACAGGAGAATACGAGCAGTACTTC.

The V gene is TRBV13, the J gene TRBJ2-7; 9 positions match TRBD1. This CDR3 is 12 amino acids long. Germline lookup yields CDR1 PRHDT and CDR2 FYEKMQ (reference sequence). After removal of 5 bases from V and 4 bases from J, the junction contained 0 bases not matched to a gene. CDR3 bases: TGTGCCAGCAGCGGACAGGGGTACGAGCAGTACTTC. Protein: CASSGQGYEQYF.

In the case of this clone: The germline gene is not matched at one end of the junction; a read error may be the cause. As DNA, the CDR3 is TGTGCCAGCAGCGGGCCAGGAATCTCTGGAAACACCATATCTTTT. Protein sequence: CASSGPGISGNTISF. The V call is TRBV9, the J call TRBJ1-3; D is undetermined. CDR3 size: 15 residues. Germline CDR1 SGDLS, CDR2 YYNGEE. The full variable domain, completed using reference TRBV9 and TRBJ1-3, is DSGVTQTPKHLITATGQRVTLRCSPRSGDLSVYWYQQSLDQGLQFLIQYYNGEERAKGNILERFSAQQFPDLHSELNLSSLELGDSALYFCASSGPGISGNTISFGEGSWLTVV.

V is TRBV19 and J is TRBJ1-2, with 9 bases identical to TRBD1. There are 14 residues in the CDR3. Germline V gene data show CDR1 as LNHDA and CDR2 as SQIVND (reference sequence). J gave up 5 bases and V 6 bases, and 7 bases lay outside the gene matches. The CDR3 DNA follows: TGTGCCAGTAGGCTAACAGGGGGCGGGTATGGCTACACCTTC. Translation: CASRLTGGGYGYTF.

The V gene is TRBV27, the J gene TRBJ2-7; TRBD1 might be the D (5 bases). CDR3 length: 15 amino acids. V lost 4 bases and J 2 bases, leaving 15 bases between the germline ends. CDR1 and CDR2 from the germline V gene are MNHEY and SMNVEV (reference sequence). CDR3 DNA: TGTGCCAGCAGTTCCCTCCAGGGCTCTGCCTACGAGCAGTACTTC. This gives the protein CASSSLQGSAYEQYF.

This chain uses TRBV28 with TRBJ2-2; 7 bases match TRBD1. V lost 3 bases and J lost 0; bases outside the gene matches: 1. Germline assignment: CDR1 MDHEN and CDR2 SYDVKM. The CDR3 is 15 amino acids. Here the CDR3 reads CASSFGQANTGELFF. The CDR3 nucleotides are TGTGCCAGCAGTTTCGGACAGGCGAACACCGGGGAGCTGTTTTTT.

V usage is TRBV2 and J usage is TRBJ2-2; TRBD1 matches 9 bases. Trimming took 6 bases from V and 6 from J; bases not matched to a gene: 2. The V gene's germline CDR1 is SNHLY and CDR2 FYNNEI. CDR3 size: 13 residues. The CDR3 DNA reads TGTGCCAGCAGACAGGGGGCGTCCGGGGAGCTGTTTTTT. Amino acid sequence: CASRQGASGELFF.

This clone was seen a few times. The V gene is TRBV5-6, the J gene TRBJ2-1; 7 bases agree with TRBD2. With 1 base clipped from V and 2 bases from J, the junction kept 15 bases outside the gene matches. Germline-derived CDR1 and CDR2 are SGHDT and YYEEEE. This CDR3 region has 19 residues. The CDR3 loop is CASSLKTAGGSYTYNEQFF. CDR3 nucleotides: TGTGCCAGCAGCTTGAAAACAGCTGGCGGGAGCTACACCTACAATGAGCAGTTCTTC. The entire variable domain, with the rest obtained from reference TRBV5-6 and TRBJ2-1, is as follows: DAGVTQSPTHLIKTRGQQVTLRCSPKSGHDTVSWYQQALGQGPQFIFQYYEEEERQRGNFPDRFSGHQFPNYSSELNVNALLLGDSALYLCASSLKTAGGSYTYNEQFFGPGTRLTVL.

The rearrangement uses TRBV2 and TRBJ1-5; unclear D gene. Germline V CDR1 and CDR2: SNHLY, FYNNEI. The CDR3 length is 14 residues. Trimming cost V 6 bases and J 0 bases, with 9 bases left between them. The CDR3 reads CASSVQNSNQPQHF. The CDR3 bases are TGTGCCAGCAGCGTACAGAATAGCAATCAGCCCCAGCATTTT.